These 27 T cell receptor beta chains were sequenced from one sample in a study of shared T cell receptors in the human thymus. Produced via immunoSEQ multiplex PCR; TCRdb's table is partial and in-frame only. Altogether roughly 560,000 clones are present, approximately 78% being singletons, with the ten largest covering about 0.013%. The sample was also linked to a second study, of human thymus T cells.

Sequenced: thymocytes. The origin of the receptors is a boy younger than two with a congenital heart defect.

This chain connects TRBV12-5 to TRBJ2-7; a weak D match, TRBD1 (6 bases). CDR3 length: 16 amino acids. Per the germline V gene, CDR1 is LGHNT and CDR2 is FRNRAP. V was pared by 2 bases and J by 3 bases, with 17 bases between. CDR3 DNA: TGTGCTAGTGGTTTGTCCCACCCCGGACAGAGCTACGAGCAGTACTTC. Protein sequence: CASGLSHPGQSYEQYF.

V is TRBV28 and J is TRBJ2-2; TRBD1 might be the D (5 bases). The germline gives CDR1 MDHEN, CDR2 SYDVKM. The CDR3 is 17 amino acids. V shed 1 base and J shed 7 bases, with 19 bases lying between them. CDR3 nucleotide sequence: TGTGCCAGCAGTTTATTATCTGGGGCTAAACTAAACGGGGAGCTGTTTTTT. Its protein product is CASSLLSGAKLNGELFF.

CDR3 bases: TGTGCCAGCACCAGGGCCCCCGGGGAGCTGTTTTTT. Translated, it gives CASTRAPGELFF. This chain connects TRBV2 to TRBJ2-2; the D gene is possibly TRBD1 (5 bases). This CDR3 has 12 residues. Germline V gives CDR1 SNHLY, CDR2 FYNNEI. Trimming took 7 bases from V and 6 from J, leaving 9 bases between them.

This clone was counted once. This chain joins TRBV9 and TRBJ1-1, with 9 bases fitting TRBD1. This CDR3 has 19 residues. The V gene end was trimmed by 3 bases and the J gene end by 4 bases; junction bases not matched to a gene: 19. The germline gives CDR1 SGDLS, CDR2 YYNGEE. As DNA, the CDR3 is TGTGCCAGCAGCGCCCCGCCTAGGGACAGGGAGGAGAGCGGCACTGAAGCTTTCTTT. It encodes CASSAPPRDREESGTEAFF.

V and J are TRBV6-6 and TRBJ1-2, with 7 nucleotides matching TRBD1. This CDR3 has 15 amino acids. The trim removed 0 bases at V and 5 bases at J, leaving 6 bases unmatched. CDR1 MNHNY and CDR2 SVGAGI come from the germline V gene (reference sequence). CDR3 residues: CASSYSPGTDYGYTF. The CDR3 DNA is TGTGCCAGCAGTTACTCCCCCGGGACAGATTATGGCTACACCTTC.

Notes on this clone: One end of the junction does not line up with germline, which may come from a read error. The chain recombines TRBV5-1 with TRBJ2-7; 8 bases match TRBD2. The CDR3 extends over 18 amino acids. Germline loops: CDR1 SGHRS, CDR2 YFSETQ. The CDR3 DNA reads TGCGCCAGCAGCCCCCGGATCGTGAGCGGGAGAGTCTCCCACGAGCAGTACTTC. Translated, it gives CASSPRIVSGRVSHEQYF.

This sequence joins TRBV4-3 and TRBJ2-7; TRBD1 aligns across 12 bases. CDR3 size: 18 residues. The J segment lost 6 bases and the V segment lost 0 bases, leaving 12 bases of the junction unmatched. From germline, CDR1 is LGHNA and CDR2 YSLEER. CDR3 in DNA: TGCGCCAGCAGCCAAGATGGGGACAGGGGGCGTCTGGATGTCGAGCAGTACTTC. Its protein is CASSQDGDRGRLDVEQYF.

In regard to this clone: Its ends do not fully match the called genes, so a read error is possible. The chain carries TRBV27 and TRBJ2-5, with 12 bases matching TRBD2. The CDR3 is 12 amino acids. Germline CDR1 MNHEY, CDR2 SMNVEV (reference sequence). In DNA form, the CDR3 reads TGTGCCAGCAGTTCGACTAGCGGGAGTAGGAACTTC. Amino acids: CASSSTSGSRNF.

The chain has TRBV6-1 and TRBJ1-3; 8 positions agree with TRBD1. The J segment lost 4 bases and the V segment lost 1 base, leaving 12 bases of the junction unmatched. The CDR3 is 18 residues long. The V gene's germline CDR1 is MNHNS and CDR2 SASEGT. The CDR3 nucleotides read TGTGCCAGCAGTGAAGAGGAGGACAGGACAGGGCCAGGAAACACCATATATTTT. It yields the protein CASSEEEDRTGPGNTIYF.

The chain combines TRBV11-1 with TRBJ2-3; 7 nucleotides match TRBD1. The CDR3 runs 15 residues. The J segment lost 5 bases and the V segment lost 2 bases, leaving 7 bases of the junction unmatched. The germline gives CDR1 SGHAT, CDR2 FQDESV (reference sequence). The CDR3 region has the DNA TGTGCCAGCAGCTTACGGCTACAGGGGCGAGATACGCAGTATTTT. It codes for CASSLRLQGRDTQYF.

The chain combines TRBV9 with TRBJ2-1; D may be TRBD2 (5 bases). Germline CDR1 reads SGDLS; CDR2 reads YYNGEE. The CDR3 covers 16 residues. Trimming cost V 1 base and J 2 bases, with 13 bases left between them. The CDR3 loop reads CASSVSSGAAYNEQFF. The CDR3 DNA sequence: TGTGCCAGCAGCGTATCCTCAGGAGCGGCCTACAATGAGCAGTTCTTC.

The chain joins TRBV30 to TRBJ2-7, with D possibly matching TRBD1 (6 bases). Trimming cost V 4 bases and J 2 bases, with 6 bases left between them. The germline gives CDR1 GTSNPN, CDR2 SVGIG (reference sequence). CDR3 length: 11 amino acids. The CDR3 nucleotides are TGTGCCTGGACAGGGGCCTACGAGCAGTACTTC. This sequence encodes CAWTGAYEQYF.

This clone has a handful of counts. The chain couples TRBV5-4 to TRBJ2-3; 10 bases map to TRBD2. Trimming cost V 4 bases and J 1 base; bases outside gene matches: 15. The germline gives CDR1 SGHNT, CDR2 YYREEE (reference sequence). This CDR3 is 19 amino acids long. CDR3 loop: CASSRLLAGVFKGTDTQYF. DNA for the CDR3: TGTGCCAGCAGCCGCTTGCTAGCGGGAGTCTTCAAAGGCACAGATACGCAGTATTTT.

The rearrangement uses TRBV10-1 and TRBJ2-1; no clear D. Trimming shortened V by 6 bases and J by 4 bases, and 19 bases separated the two germline ends. This CDR3 has 16 amino acids. CDR1 and CDR2 (germline): WNHNN, SYGVQD (reference sequence). The CDR3 nucleotides read TGCGCCAGCAGGTGGTGTGTCAGGCTGAAATACAATGAGCAGTTCTTC. Amino acid sequence: CASRWCVRLKYNEQFF.

Details on this clone: Its ends do not fully match the called genes, so a read error is possible. This chain connects TRBV4-1 to TRBJ2-7; the match to TRBD2 covers 9 bases. There are 15 residues in the CDR3. Germline V CDR1 and CDR2: MGHRA, YSYEKL. The CDR3 spells CASSTLAGASHEQYF. Written as DNA, the CDR3 is TGCGCCAGCAGCACGTTAGCGGGAGCCTCCCACGAGCAGTACTTC.

This chain connects TRBV10-3 to TRBJ1-1; 7 bases fit TRBD1. The CDR3 sequence is 14 residues long. Germline loops: CDR1 ENHRY, CDR2 SYGVKD. V was clipped by 8 bases and J by 3 bases; unmatched bases: 9. The CDR3 protein is CAIGTALPDTEAFF. Here the CDR3 DNA reads TGTGCCATCGGGACAGCACTTCCGGACACTGAAGCTTTCTTT.

This chain joins TRBV9 and TRBJ2-3; TRBD2 matches at 11 bases. V trimming: 0 bases; J trimming: 4 bases; junction bases outside the gene matches: 4. The CDR3 is 16 residues long. Germline V gene data show CDR1 as SGDLS and CDR2 as YYNGEE. In DNA, the CDR3 is TGTGCCAGCAGCGTAGCTAGCGGGAGGAAACCAGATACGCAGTATTTT. Translation: CASSVASGRKPDTQYF.

This chain joins TRBV30 and TRBJ2-1, with D maybe TRBD1 (5 bases). The germline V gene encodes CDR1 GTSNPN and CDR2 SVGIG (reference sequence). The CDR3 consists of 13 residues. Between the trimmed V and J ends, which lost 7 bases and 8 bases, there was a span of 18 bases. The CDR3 coding sequence is TGTGCCTACCACTTGACAGCCCTGGATGAGCAGTTCTTC. Residues: CAYHLTALDEQFF. The whole variable domain, filled in from reference TRBV30 and TRBJ2-1, reads SQTIHQWPATLVQPVGSPLSLECTVEGTSNPNLYWYRQAAGRGLQLLFYSVGIGQISSEVPQNLSASRPQDRQFILSSKKLLLSDSGFYLCAYHLTALDEQFFGPGTRLTVL.

The V call is TRBV5-4, the J call TRBJ1-2; no definite D call. This CDR3 spans 13 amino acids. Germline CDR1 and CDR2: SGHNT and YYREEE (reference sequence). Trimming took off 4 bases at V and 3 bases at J, with 10 bases between the two ends. In DNA, the CDR3 is TGTGCCAGCAGCCCGACATTACACTATGGCTACACCTTC. This translates into CASSPTLHYGYTF. Supplemented by reference TRBV5-4 and TRBJ1-2, the full variable domain reads ETGVTQSPTHLIKTRGQQVTLRCSSQSGHNTVSWYQQALGQGPQFIFQYYREEENGRGNFPPRFSGLQFPNYSSELNVNALELDDSALYLCASSPTLHYGYTFGSGTRLTVV.

This rearrangement joins TRBV7-9 to TRBJ1-2; no definite D call. CDR3 length equals 16 residues. Germline V gene lookup returns CDR1 SEHNR and CDR2 FQNEAQ (reference sequence). Trimming shortened V by 3 bases and J by 0 bases, and 14 bases separated the two germline ends. As DNA, the CDR3 is TGTGCCAGCAGCTTGAGGCCAGCTGTAGCTAACTATGGCTACACCTTC. It codes for CASSLRPAVANYGYTF. Supplemented by reference TRBV7-9 and TRBJ1-2, the full variable domain reads DTGVSQNPRHKITKRGQNVTFRCDPISEHNRLYWYRQTLGQGPEFLTYFQNEAQLEKSRLLSDRFSAERPKGSFSTLEIQRTEQGDSAMYLCASSLRPAVANYGYTFGSGTRLTVV.

The genes are TRBV13 and TRBJ2-3, with D possibly TRBD2 on 5 matching bases. Trimming shortened V by 3 bases and J by 5 bases, and 15 bases separated the two germline ends. Germline V gene lookup returns CDR1 PRHDT and CDR2 FYEKMQ (reference sequence). This CDR3 is 15 amino acids long. The CDR3 loop reads CASSLHLGSRDTQYF. The CDR3 DNA reads TGTGCCAGCAGCTTGCATCTGGGGAGTAGAGATACGCAGTATTTT.

The rearrangement links TRBV11-3 to TRBJ2-7; 9 nucleotides match TRBD1. The J segment lost 12 bases and the V segment lost 5 bases, leaving 11 bases of the junction unmatched. The CDR3 contains 13 residues. Germline assignment: CDR1 SGHNT and CDR2 YENEEA. The CDR3 nucleotides read TGTGCCAGCAGCGCAGCCCCCGGACAGGGGACGTACTTC. It encodes CASSAAPGQGTYF. Combining the CDR3 with reference TRBV11-3 and TRBJ2-7 gives the whole variable domain EAGVVQSPRYKIIEKKQPVAFWCNPISGHNTLYWYLQNLGQGPELLIRYENEEAVDDSQLPKDRFSAERLKGVDSTLKIQPAELGDSAVYLCASSAAPGQGTYFGPGTRLTVT.

The genes are TRBV28 and TRBJ2-3; 8 bases map to TRBD1. V trimming: 5 bases; J trimming: 6 bases; junction bases outside the gene matches: 7. CDR3 length: 14 amino acids. Germline-derived CDR1 and CDR2 are MDHEN and SYDVKM. DNA for the CDR3: TGTGCCAGCAGTGAGACAGGGACAGGTGATACGCAGTATTTT. As protein: CASSETGTGDTQYF. Complete variable domain (other parts from reference TRBV28 and TRBJ2-3): DVKVTQSSRYLVKRTGEKVFLECVQDMDHENMFWYRQDPGLGLRLIYFSYDVKMKEKGDIPEGYSVSREKKERFSLILESASTNQTSMYLCASSETGTGDTQYFGPGTRLTVL.

V usage is TRBV7-6 and J usage is TRBJ1-3, with D possibly being TRBD1 (6 bases). The CDR3 has 16 amino acids. Germline CDR1 SGHVS, CDR2 FNYEAQ. Deletions cut 8 bases from V and 2 bases from J, with 19 bases between. CDR3 DNA sequence: TGTGCCAGCCAAGGCGCCAGGGGCTCACCTGGAAACACCATATATTTT. This translates into CASQGARGSPGNTIYF.

The chain couples TRBV7-2 to TRBJ2-5; 7 bases are shared with TRBD2. V dropped 5 bases and J dropped 6; count of bases not matched to a gene: 15. Germline loops: CDR1 SGHTA, CDR2 FQGNSA. This CDR3 is 16 amino acids long. CDR3 amino acids: CASSRLGLAVRKTQYF. The CDR3 DNA reads TGTGCCAGCAGCCGCCTCGGGCTAGCGGTTCGGAAGACCCAGTACTTC. Full variable domain (remainder filled in from reference TRBV7-2 and TRBJ2-5): GAGVSQSPSNKVTEKGKDVELRCDPISGHTALYWYRQSLGQGLEFLIYFQGNSAPDKSGLPSDRFSAERTGGSVSTLTIQRTQQEDSAVYLCASSRLGLAVRKTQYFGPGTRLLVL.

The chain has TRBV6-6 and TRBJ2-7; 9 nucleotides line up with TRBD2. This CDR3 contains 15 residues. Germline-derived CDR1 and CDR2 are MNHNY and SVGAGI (reference sequence). J was trimmed by 2 bases and V by 6 bases; bases with no gene match: 8. CDR3 amino acids: CASSPRLAAPYEQYF. Written as DNA, the CDR3 is TGTGCCAGCAGCCCTAGACTAGCGGCCCCCTACGAGCAGTACTTC.

V usage is TRBV12-5 and J usage is TRBJ1-1; possibly TRBD1 for D (5 bases). V shed 7 bases and J shed 0 bases, with 12 bases lying between them. Germline loops: CDR1 LGHNT, CDR2 FRNRAP. This CDR3 comprises 14 residues. The CDR3 loop is CASVLGPMNTEAFF. The CDR3 region has the DNA TGTGCTAGTGTGTTGGGGCCGATGAACACTGAAGCTTTCTTT.